This is a list of T cell receptor beta chains from one sample in a study of cytomegalovirus exposure and HLA in healthy donors. Produced via immunoSEQ multiplex PCR; TCRdb's table is partial and in-frame only. The table includes some 150,000 clones, roughly 90% detected once. The sequenced material came from PBMCs. Receptor source: a man between 18 and 29 years old in good health and CMV-seropositive. Each CDR3 is given with its conserved first and last residue. Each record gives: V gene, J gene, D gene, clone size, CDR3 DNA, CDR3 protein. D genes are given only for firm matches. For some rows the clone size is stated as once, few or many, or as a class when expanded; others skip it.

TRBV29-1	TRBJ1-2	.	.	TGCAGCGGGACAGAGATCGGATCCTATGGCTACACCTTC	CSGTEIGSYGYTF
TRBV28	TRBJ1-2	TRBD1	.	TGTGCCAGCAGTTTACAGGGGGCGCATGGGGGCTACACCTTC	CASSLQGAHGGYTF
TRBV18	TRBJ2-7	TRBD2	once	TGTGCCAGCTCACGGACTAGCGGTCCTTACGAGCAGTACTTC	CASSRTSGPYEQYF
TRBV5-1	TRBJ2-2	TRBD2	.	TGCGCCAGCAGCTTGACTGTTACTAGCGGGAGAGGTGTGGCCGGGGAGCTGTTTTTT	CASSLTVTSGRGVAGELFF
TRBV4-2	TRBJ2-5	.	.	TGTGCCAGCAGCCAAGATAAAGCATCGCGGGAGACCCAGTACTTC	CASSQDKASRETQYF
TRBV5-6	TRBJ2-2	.	.	TGTGCCAGCAGCTTGGTTGGACTTTCAGGGGCCGGGGAGCTGTTTTTT	CASSLVGLSGAGELFF
TRBV7-9	TRBJ2-6	.	.	TGTGCCAGCATACTTGGGGCCAACGTCCTGACTTTC	CASILGANVLTF
TRBV4-1	TRBJ2-5	.	.	TGCGCCAGCAGCCAAGATCCAGGGGTAAGGGAGACCCAGTACTTC	CASSQDPGVRETQYF
TRBV7-9	TRBJ2-5	.	few	TGTGCCAGCAGCTTAGTCGGTTTAGAGACCCAGTACTTC	CASSLVGLETQYF
TRBV6-1	TRBJ1-2	TRBD1	few	TGTGCCAGCAGTCCCCGGGACAGGGAAGGCTACACCTTC	CASSPRDREGYTF
TRBV5-1	TRBJ2-1	.	.	TGCGCCAGCAGCTTGCCATCTAGCTCCTACAATGAGCAGTTCTTC	CASSLPSSSYNEQFF
TRBV4-1	TRBJ2-1	TRBD1	many	TGCGCCAGCAGCGGACAGGGGGCAGACGCCTACAATGAGCAGTTCTTC	CASSGQGADAYNEQFF
TRBV6-1	TRBJ2-1	TRBD2	.	TGTGCCAGCAGACTAGCGGGAGGGAATGATGAGCAGTTCTTC	CASRLAGGNDEQFF
TRBV30	TRBJ2-1	TRBD2	once	TGTGCCTCGTCTGAGCTAGCGGGCAATGAGCAGTTCTTC	CASSELAGNEQFF
TRBV5-6	TRBJ1-2	.	few	TGTGCCAGCAGCCTCCTTAACTATGGCTACACCTTC	CASSLLNYGYTF
TRBV19	TRBJ1-2	.	few	TGTGCCAGTAGTATTGACAGTATCTATGGCTACACCTTC	CASSIDSIYGYTF
TRBV5-1	TRBJ1-2	TRBD1	.	TGCGCCAGCAGCTTCGGACAGGACTATGGCTACACCTTC	CASSFGQDYGYTF
TRBV19	TRBJ2-7	TRBD1	.	TGTGCCAGTGGGGACAGAGTCTACGAGCAGTACTTC	CASGDRVYEQYF
TRBV6-5	TRBJ2-5	TRBD2	.	TGTGCCAGCAGTTATTCGGGAGGAACGCAAGAGACCCAGTACTTC	CASSYSGGTQETQYF
TRBV29-1	TRBJ2-7	TRBD1	.	TGCAGCGCTCGACAGGGTTATGGCGAGCAGTACTTC	CSARQGYGEQYF
TRBV5-1	TRBJ2-7	TRBD1	once	TGCGCCAGCAGCCCGGGGACAGGGGGCGAGCAGTACTTC	CASSPGTGGEQYF
TRBV2	TRBJ2-7	.	once	TGTGCCAGCAGGGAGGGGATCTACGAGCAGTACTTC	CASREGIYEQYF
TRBV10-3	TRBJ1-5	.	once	TGTGCCATCAGTGAGTCGGGAACAGGCGGCTTAAGCAATCAGCCCCAGCATTTT	CAISESGTGGLSNQPQHF
TRBV2	TRBJ2-1	TRBD2	.	TGTGCCAGCAGTGAAACGCTAGCGGGAGTCAGCGAGCAGTTCTTC	CASSETLAGVSEQFF
TRBV6-1	TRBJ2-1	.	.	TGTGCCAGCAGGCTACGGGAGAGAGGGCTCAATGAGCAGTTCTTC	CASRLRERGLNEQFF
TRBV6-6	TRBJ2-7	TRBD2	.	TGTGCCAGCTACAGCGGGGCGTACGAGCAGTACTTC	CASYSGAYEQYF